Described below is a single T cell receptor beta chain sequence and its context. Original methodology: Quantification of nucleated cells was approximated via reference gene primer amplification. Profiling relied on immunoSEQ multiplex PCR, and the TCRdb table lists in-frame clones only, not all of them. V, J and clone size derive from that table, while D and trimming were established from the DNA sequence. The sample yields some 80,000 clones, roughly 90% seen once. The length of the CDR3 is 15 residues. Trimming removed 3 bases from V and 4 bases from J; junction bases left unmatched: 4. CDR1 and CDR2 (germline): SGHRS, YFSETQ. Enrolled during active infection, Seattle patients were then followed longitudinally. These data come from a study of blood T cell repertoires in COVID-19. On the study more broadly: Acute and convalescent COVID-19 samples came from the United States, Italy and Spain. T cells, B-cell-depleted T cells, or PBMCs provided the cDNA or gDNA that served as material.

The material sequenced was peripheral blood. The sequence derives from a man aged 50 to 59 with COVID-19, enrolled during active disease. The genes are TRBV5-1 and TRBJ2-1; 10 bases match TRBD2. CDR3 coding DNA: TGCGCCAGCAGCTCTGGACTAGCGGAATACAATGAGCAGTTCTTC. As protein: CASSSGLAEYNEQFF.